These 27 T cell receptor beta chains were all obtained from the same sample, sequenced in a study of blood T cells in healthy people across ages. The second PCR ran roughly 6 to 12 cycles with a sample-barcoded 5' primer and J-beta primers. TCRdb reanalysed the 5' RACE reads using MiXCR and keeps one entry per CDR3 protein. The data show about 1.1 million distinct CDR3 sequences, 35% to 40% seen once. Sequencing was carried out using blood. These receptors all come from a man aged 18 to 30 in good health.

The chain carries TRBV5-1 and TRBJ2-5; 8 bases map to TRBD1. The CDR3 contains 17 residues. Unmatched junction bases numbered 18, after V lost 0 bases and J lost 11 bases. The germline V gene has CDR1 SGHRS and CDR2 YFSETQ. For the CDR3, the DNA is TGCGCCAGCAGCTTGGCCAAGGGACAGGACAACTACAATGAGCAGTACTTC. Translation: CASSLAKGQDNYNEQYF.

V is TRBV2 and J is TRBJ1-2; the D is unclear. The CDR3 totals 13 residues. V lost 7 bases, J lost 3 bases, and 12 bases lay in between. Per germline, CDR1 SNHLY and CDR2 FYNNEI. CDR3 protein: CASTRGQDYGYTF. CDR3 DNA: TGTGCCAGCACCCGTGGGCAGGACTATGGCTACACCTTC.

This clonotype was counted between two and nine times. V and J are TRBV7-2 and TRBJ1-5; D not certain. Germline V gene sequence: CDR1 SGHTA, CDR2 FQGNSA. V lost 4 bases and J lost 0, with 16 bases in between. The CDR3 runs to 17 residues. CDR3 residues: CASSSPTESYSNQPQHF. The CDR3 DNA is TGTGCCAGCAGCTCTCCAACAGAAAGTTATAGCAATCAGCCCCAGCATTTT.

Concerning this clonotype itself: Relative to the germline gene, one junction end is altered; a read error may explain this. This chain links TRBV7-7 with TRBJ2-2, with D unresolved. This CDR3 is built from 16 residues. CDR1 is SSHAT, CDR2 FNYEAQ, per germline (reference sequence). The CDR3 is CASSLTSGSKSGELFF. The CDR3 DNA reads as TGTGCTAGCAGCTTAACTTCCGGCAGTAAATCCGGGGAGCTGTTTTTT. Together with reference TRBV7-7 and TRBJ2-2, the CDR3 gives the full variable domain: GAGVSQSPRYKVTKRGQDVTLRCDPISSHATLYWYQQALGQGPEFLTYFNYEAQPDKSGLPSDRFSAERPEGSISTLTIQRTEQRDSAMYRCASSLTSGSKSGELFFGEGSRLTVL.

The rearrangement joins TRBV3-1 to TRBJ2-3, with 14 bases matching TRBD2. The CDR3 spans 17 residues. Germline V gene data show CDR1 as LGHDT and CDR2 as YNNKEL (reference sequence). V lost 5 bases to trimming and J lost 4 bases; unmatched junction nucleotides: 8. CDR3 nucleotide sequence: TGTGCCAGCAGCTCCGAAGGACTAGCGGGAGGAGCAGATACGCAGTATTTT. Amino acids: CASSSEGLAGGADTQYF.

With regard to this clonotype: Relative to the germline gene, one junction end is altered; a read error may explain this. The rearrangement uses TRBV20-1 and TRBJ2-1, with TRBD2 as a possible D gene (7 bases). Germline CDR1 DFQATT, CDR2 SNEGSKA (reference sequence). The CDR3 totals 15 residues. CDR3 DNA sequence: TGCAGTGCTGCCGGACGGGGGGCCTCTTACAATGGGCAGTTCTTC. Translated, it gives CSAAGRGASYNGQFF.

The chain has TRBV7-2 and TRBJ2-2; TRBD1 aligns across 7 bases. J gave up 4 bases and V 6 bases, and 5 bases lay outside the gene matches. Germline CDR1 SGHTA, CDR2 FQGNSA. The CDR3 runs 14 residues. The CDR3 is CASSVSGGTGELFF. In DNA, the CDR3 is TGTGCCAGCAGTGTATCAGGGGGCACCGGGGAGCTGTTTTTT.

The rearrangement joins TRBV20-1 to TRBJ1-3, with 7 positions matching TRBD1. The germline CDR1 and CDR2 sequences are DFQATT and SNEGSKA (reference sequence). The CDR3 loop spans 16 amino acids. With 1 base clipped from V and 0 bases from J, the junction kept 6 bases outside the gene matches. CDR3 nucleotide sequence: TGCAGTGCTAGAGCCCAGGGACAGAGCTCTGGAAACACCATATATTTT. It yields the protein CSARAQGQSSGNTIYF.

V gene TRBV20-1 combines with J gene TRBJ2-4; perhaps TRBD1 as D (6 bases). TRBJ2-7 explains the end of the DNA better; the J call may be wrong. The CDR3 is 13 amino acids. Germline values: CDR1 DFQATT, CDR2 SNEGSKA (reference sequence). The CDR3 region is CSAFSQGFNEQYF. The CDR3 nucleotides read TGCAGTGCTTTTTCTCAGGGGTTTAACGAGCAGTACTTC.

This chain uses TRBV11-2 with TRBJ2-5; possibly TRBD1 for D (6 bases). Germline V gives CDR1 SGHAT, CDR2 FQNNGV. CDR3 size: 18 residues. The V end lost 2 bases, the J end lost 7 bases, and 26 bases lay between the germline ends. CDR3 DNA: TGTGCCAGCAGCTTACAGTTAGGGGGACACCACCGCTCAGGGACCCAGTACTTC. Its translation is CASSLQLGGHHRSGTQYF.

CDR3 sequence: CASSFAADNEQFF. As DNA, the CDR3 is TGTGCCAGCAGTTTTGCGGCAGACAATGAGCAGTTCTTC. The genes are TRBV6-6 and TRBJ2-1; D call uncertain. The germline V gene encodes CDR1 MNHNY and CDR2 SVGAGI (reference sequence). Trimming left V 4 bases short and J 5 bases short, with 9 bases between. This CDR3 contains 13 residues.

Worth noting for this clonotype: This may be a read error: a much more frequent sequence differs by one nucleotide. The chain recombines TRBV12-3 or TRBV12-4 with TRBJ1-1; D gene unclear. The CDR3 contains 8 residues. The CDR3 sequence: CVSNEAFF. CDR3 in DNA: TGTGTCAGCAATGAAGCTTTCTTT.

This clonotype has more than one count but fewer than ten. V gene TRBV20-1 combines with J gene TRBJ1-1; a possible D gene is TRBD1 (6 bases). Trimming removed 1 base at V and 4 bases at J, with 13 bases between. In germline, CDR1 is DFQATT, CDR2 SNEGSKA (reference sequence). This CDR3 has 14 residues. CDR3 bases: TGCAGTGCTAGAGTGGGGGGGCGAGGCACTGAAGCTTTCTTT. Its protein product is CSARVGGRGTEAFF.

This clonotype was counted between two and nine times. The chain is built from TRBV28 and TRBJ1-5; D is unclear. Trimming stripped 5 bases from V and 1 base from J, with 9 bases between. CDR1 is MDHEN, CDR2 SYDVKM, per germline. This CDR3 spans 14 amino acids. The CDR3 nucleotides are TGTGCCAGCAGTAGGCGCCTGAGCAATCAGCCCCAGCATTTT. Its translation is CASSRRLSNQPQHF.

To note about this clonotype: The junction and the germline gene differ at one end; a read error may be behind it. The J gene is TRBJ2-7, the V gene TRBV7-9, with a weak D call TRBD1 (5 bases). There are 12 residues in the CDR3. The germline gives CDR1 SEHNR, CDR2 FQNEAQ (reference sequence). The CDR3 DNA reads as TGTACCAGCAGCCAGTTCAGGGACGAGCAGTACTTC. Translation gives CTSSQFRDEQYF.

Only a few counts were recorded for this clonotype. The chain is built from TRBV20-1 and TRBJ2-1; TRBD2 might be the D (5 bases). V gave up 3 bases and J gave up 12 bases, with 18 bases separating them. Germline V gene lookup returns CDR1 DFQATT and CDR2 SNEGSKA (reference sequence). The CDR3 loop spans 13 amino acids. The CDR3 DNA is TGCAGTGCTAGTCGCCCAGGAGGAATCTGGCAGTTCTTC. The encoded protein is CSASRPGGIWQFF.

This clonotype was found a few times. V and J are TRBV18 and TRBJ2-4; a weak D match, TRBD2 (5 bases). TRBJ2-7 explains the end of the DNA better; the J call may be wrong. There are 15 residues in the CDR3. CDR1 and CDR2 (germline): KGHSH, LQKENI. The CDR3 region is CASSPPSISGNEQYF. The CDR3 DNA is TGTGCCAGCTCACCACCATCCATAAGCGGTAACGAGCAGTACTTC.

Details on this clonotype: At one end, the junction sequence differs from germline, possibly due to a read error. The chain has TRBV7-2 and TRBJ2-1; unclear D gene. Germline values: CDR1 SGHTA, CDR2 FQGNSA. The CDR3 consists of 12 residues. The CDR3 protein is CASGFGQNEQFF. Here the CDR3 DNA reads TGTGCCAGCGGCTTTGGTCAGAACGAGCAGTTCTTC.

This rearrangement joins TRBV7-9 to TRBJ1-1; D is ambiguous. Germline V gene data show CDR1 as SEHNR and CDR2 as FQNEAQ (reference sequence). Trimming pared 5 bases from V and 4 bases from J, leaving 17 bases between. The CDR3 covers 15 residues. The CDR3 DNA reads as TGTGCCAGCAGCCGAGGCCGAGGAAGTGGCACTGAAGCTTTCTTT. It is translated as CASSRGRGSGTEAFF.

This chain connects TRBV4-2 to TRBJ2-1, with 10 nucleotides matching TRBD2. CDR1 and CDR2 (germline): LGHNA, YNFKEQ. The CDR3 contains 17 residues. The ends lost 0 bases at V and 6 bases at J; junction bases unmatched: 8. The CDR3: CASSQEVKRGGSNEQFF. CDR3 DNA sequence: TGTGCCAGCAGCCAAGAGGTCAAGCGGGGGGGTTCCAATGAGCAGTTCTTC.

V is TRBV9 and J is TRBJ2-1, with TRBD2 matching over 11 bases. CDR1 is SGDLS and CDR2 is YYNGEE in the germline V gene. J gave up 10 bases and V 4 bases, and 7 bases lay outside the gene matches. The CDR3 is 14 amino acids. CDR3 coding DNA: TGTGCCAGCAGCCCCGGACTAGCGGGTGGGGAGCAGTTCTTC. It translates to CASSPGLAGGEQFF.

The V gene is TRBV5-1, the J gene TRBJ2-3; D might be TRBD1 (5 bases). Germline values: CDR1 SGHRS, CDR2 YFSETQ. Trimming took off 4 bases at V and 6 bases at J, with 12 bases between the two ends. The CDR3 is made up of 13 amino acids. CDR3 coding DNA: TGCGCCAGCAGCCGAATCTCAGGGGATACGCAGTATTTT. It translates to CASSRISGDTQYF.

This clonotype has a handful of counts. The gene calls are TRBV7-3 and TRBJ2-3; TRBD2 agrees at 9 bases. V lost 1 base to trimming and J lost 4 bases; unmatched junction nucleotides: 3. Germline CDR1 is SGHTA and CDR2 is FQGTGA. The CDR3 contains 15 residues. In nucleotides, the CDR3 is TGTGCCAGCAGCTTAAGCCTAGCGGGGTCAGATACGCAGTATTTT. Encoded protein: CASSLSLAGSDTQYF.

A few counts support this clonotype. The V gene is TRBV30, the J gene TRBJ1-1; D gene ambiguous. Germline V lookup: CDR1 GTSNPN, CDR2 SVGIG (reference sequence). This CDR3 is built from 11 residues. With 0 bases removed from V and 5 bases from J, the gap between germline ends came to 4 bases. The CDR3 DNA sequence: TGTGCCTGGAGTGTATATACTGAAGCTTTCTTT. It is translated as CAWSVYTEAFF.

The chain uses TRBV4-2 and TRBJ2-1; TRBD2 might be the D (6 bases). The CDR3 has 13 amino acids. CDR1 LGHNA and CDR2 YNFKEQ come from the germline V gene. The V and J ends lost 3 bases and 8 bases respectively, with 11 bases between them. The CDR3: CASSQASSDEQFF. As DNA, the CDR3 is TGTGCCAGCAGCCAGGCTTCTAGCGATGAGCAGTTCTTC.

The chain joins TRBV27 to TRBJ2-1, with D possibly TRBD2 on 5 matching bases. This CDR3 spans 14 amino acids. CDR1 and CDR2 (germline): MNHEY, SMNVEV (reference sequence). The V end was cut by 6 bases, the J end by 7 bases, with 16 bases between. The CDR3 sequence: CASSSRREGNEQFF. The CDR3, as DNA: TGTGCCAGCAGCAGTAGACGGGAAGGGAATGAGCAGTTCTTC.

The chain uses TRBV27 and TRBJ1-2; no clear D gene. The germline V gene encodes CDR1 MNHEY and CDR2 SMNVEV (reference sequence). The length of the CDR3 is 14 residues. The V end lost 4 bases, the J end lost 4 bases, and 13 bases lay between the germline ends. The CDR3 spells CASSWFSGSYGYTF. The CDR3 DNA sequence: TGTGCCAGCAGTTGGTTTTCAGGTTCCTATGGCTACACCTTC.